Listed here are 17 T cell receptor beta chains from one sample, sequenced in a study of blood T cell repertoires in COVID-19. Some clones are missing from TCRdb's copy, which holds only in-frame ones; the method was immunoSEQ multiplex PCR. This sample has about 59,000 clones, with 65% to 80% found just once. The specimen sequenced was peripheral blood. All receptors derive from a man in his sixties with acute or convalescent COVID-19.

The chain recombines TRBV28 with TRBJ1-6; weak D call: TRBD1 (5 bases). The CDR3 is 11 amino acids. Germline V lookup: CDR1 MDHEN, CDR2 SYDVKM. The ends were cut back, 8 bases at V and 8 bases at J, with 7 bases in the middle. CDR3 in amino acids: CASGADSPLHF. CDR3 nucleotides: TGTGCCAGCGGGGCGGATTCACCCCTCCACTTT. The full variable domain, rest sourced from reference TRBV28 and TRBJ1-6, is DVKVTQSSRYLVKRTGEKVFLECVQDMDHENMFWYRQDPGLGLRLIYFSYDVKMKEKGDIPEGYSVSREKKERFSLILESASTNQTSMYLCASGADSPLHFGNGTRLTVT.

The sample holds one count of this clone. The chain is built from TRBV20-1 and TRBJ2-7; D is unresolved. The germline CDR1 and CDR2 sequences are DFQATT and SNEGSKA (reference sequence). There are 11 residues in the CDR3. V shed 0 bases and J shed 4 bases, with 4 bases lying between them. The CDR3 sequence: CSAREEYEQYF. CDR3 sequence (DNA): TGCAGTGCTAGAGAAGAGTACGAGCAGTACTTC.

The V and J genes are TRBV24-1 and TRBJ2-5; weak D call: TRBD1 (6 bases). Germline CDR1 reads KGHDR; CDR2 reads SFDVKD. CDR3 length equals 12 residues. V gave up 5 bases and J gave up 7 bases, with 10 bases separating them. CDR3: CATSVQGVTQYF. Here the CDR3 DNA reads TGTGCCACCAGTGTACAGGGAGTGACCCAGTACTTC.

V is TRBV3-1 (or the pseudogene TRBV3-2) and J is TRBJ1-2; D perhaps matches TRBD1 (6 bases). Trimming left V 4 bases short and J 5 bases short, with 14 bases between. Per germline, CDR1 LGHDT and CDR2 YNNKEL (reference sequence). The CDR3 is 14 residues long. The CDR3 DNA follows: TGTGCCAGCAGCCTTCGGACAGCCTTTTATGGCTACACCTTC. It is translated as CASSLRTAFYGYTF.

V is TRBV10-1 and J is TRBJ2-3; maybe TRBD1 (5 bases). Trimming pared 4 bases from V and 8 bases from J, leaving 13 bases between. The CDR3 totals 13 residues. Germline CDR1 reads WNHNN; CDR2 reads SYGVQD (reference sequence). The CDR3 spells CASSGRVGGTQYF. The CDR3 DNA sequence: TGCGCCAGCAGTGGCAGGGTTGGTGGTACGCAGTATTTT.

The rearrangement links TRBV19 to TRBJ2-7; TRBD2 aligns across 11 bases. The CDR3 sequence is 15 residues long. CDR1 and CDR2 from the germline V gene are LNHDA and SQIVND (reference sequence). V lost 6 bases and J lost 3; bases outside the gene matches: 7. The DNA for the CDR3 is TGTGCCAGTAGGAGAACCGGGACTAGCGGCTACGAGCAGTACTTC. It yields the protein CASRRTGTSGYEQYF. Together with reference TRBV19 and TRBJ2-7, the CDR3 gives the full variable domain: DGGITQSPKYLFRKEGQNVTLSCEQNLNHDAMYWYRQDPGQGLRLIYYSQIVNDFQKGDIAEGYSVSREKKESFPLTVTSAQKNPTAFYLCASRRTGTSGYEQYFGPGTRLTVT.

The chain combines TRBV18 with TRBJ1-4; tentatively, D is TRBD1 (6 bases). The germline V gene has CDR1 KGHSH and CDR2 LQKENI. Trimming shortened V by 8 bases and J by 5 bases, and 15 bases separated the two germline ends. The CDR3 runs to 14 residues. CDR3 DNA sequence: TGTGCCAGCACCCCGGGAGGGGGGAATGAAAAACTGTTTTTT. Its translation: CASTPGGGNEKLFF. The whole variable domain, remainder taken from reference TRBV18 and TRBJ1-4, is NAGVMQNPRHLVRRRGQEARLRCSPMKGHSHVYWYRQLPEEGLKFMVYLQKENIIDESGMPKERFSAEFPKEGPSILRIQQVVRGDSAAYFCASTPGGGNEKLFFGSGTQLSVL.

The CDR3 sequence: CASRQGSFTGELFF. The CDR3 DNA is TGTGCCAGCAGGCAGGGGAGTTTCACCGGGGAGCTGTTTTTT. The chain uses TRBV6-4 and TRBJ2-2; tentatively, D is TRBD1 (6 bases). CDR3 length: 14 residues. Trimming took 6 bases from V and 4 from J, leaving 12 bases between them. Per the germline V gene, CDR1 is MRHNA and CDR2 is SNTAGT.

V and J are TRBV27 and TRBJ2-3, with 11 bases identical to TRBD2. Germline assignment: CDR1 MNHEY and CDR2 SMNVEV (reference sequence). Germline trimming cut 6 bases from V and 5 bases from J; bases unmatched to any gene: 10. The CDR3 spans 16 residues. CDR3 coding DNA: TGTGCCAGCAGAACGCTTAGCGGGAGGGAGAGAGATACGCAGTATTTT. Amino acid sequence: CASRTLSGRERDTQYF.

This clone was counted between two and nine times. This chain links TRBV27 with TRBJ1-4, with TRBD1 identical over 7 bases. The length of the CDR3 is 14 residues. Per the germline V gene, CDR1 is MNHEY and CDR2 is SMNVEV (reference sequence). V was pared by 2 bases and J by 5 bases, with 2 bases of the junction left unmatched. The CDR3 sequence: CASSLGTENEKLFF. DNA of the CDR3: TGTGCCAGCAGTTTAGGGACAGAAAATGAAAAACTGTTTTTT. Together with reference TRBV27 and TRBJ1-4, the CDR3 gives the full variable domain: EAQVTQNPRYLITVTGKKLTVTCSQNMNHEYMSWYRQDPGLGLRQIYYSMNVEVTDKGDVPEGYKVSRKEKRNFPLILESPSPNQTSLYFCASSLGTENEKLFFGSGTQLSVL.

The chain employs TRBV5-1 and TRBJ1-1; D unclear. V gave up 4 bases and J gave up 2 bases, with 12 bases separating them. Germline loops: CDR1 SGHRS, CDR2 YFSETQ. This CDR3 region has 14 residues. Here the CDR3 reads CASSPDGLNTEAFF. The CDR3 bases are TGCGCCAGCAGCCCGGACGGACTAAACACTGAAGCTTTCTTT.

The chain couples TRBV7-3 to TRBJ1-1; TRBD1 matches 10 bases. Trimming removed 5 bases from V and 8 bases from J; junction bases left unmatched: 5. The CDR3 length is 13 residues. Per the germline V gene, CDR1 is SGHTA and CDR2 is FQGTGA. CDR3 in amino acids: CASSQTGGLEAFF. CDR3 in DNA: TGTGCCAGCAGCCAGACAGGGGGCCTAGAAGCTTTCTTT.

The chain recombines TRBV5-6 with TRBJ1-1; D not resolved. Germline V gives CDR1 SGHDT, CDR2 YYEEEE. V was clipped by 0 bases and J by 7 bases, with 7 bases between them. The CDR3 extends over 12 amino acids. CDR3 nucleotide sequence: TGTGCCAGCAGCTTGGCCGCTAGTGAAGCTTTCTTT. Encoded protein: CASSLAASEAFF.

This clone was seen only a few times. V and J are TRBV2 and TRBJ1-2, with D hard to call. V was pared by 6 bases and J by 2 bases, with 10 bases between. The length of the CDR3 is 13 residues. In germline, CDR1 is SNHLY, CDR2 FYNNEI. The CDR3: CASRGDQNYGYTF. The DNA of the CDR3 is TGTGCCAGCAGGGGAGACCAGAACTATGGCTACACCTTC.

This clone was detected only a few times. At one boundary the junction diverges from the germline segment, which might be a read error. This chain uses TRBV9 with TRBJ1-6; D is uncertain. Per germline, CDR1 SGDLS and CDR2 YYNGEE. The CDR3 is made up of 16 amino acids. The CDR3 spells CASSAEGLSFNSPLHF. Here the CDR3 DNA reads TGTGCCAGCAGCGCGGAGGGTTTATCCTTTAATTCACCCCTCCACTTT.

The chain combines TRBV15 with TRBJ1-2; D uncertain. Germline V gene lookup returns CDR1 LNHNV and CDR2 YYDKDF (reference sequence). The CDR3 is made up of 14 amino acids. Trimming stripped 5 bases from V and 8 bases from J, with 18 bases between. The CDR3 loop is CATSPPGGWRGYTF. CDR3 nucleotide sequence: TGTGCCACCAGCCCCCCTGGAGGGTGGAGGGGCTACACCTTC.

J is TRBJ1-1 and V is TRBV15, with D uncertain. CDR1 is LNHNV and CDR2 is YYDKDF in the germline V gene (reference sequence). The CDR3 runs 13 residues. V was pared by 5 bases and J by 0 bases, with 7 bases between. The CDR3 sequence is CATSPQMNTEAFF. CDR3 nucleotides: TGTGCCACCAGCCCCCAGATGAACACTGAAGCTTTCTTT.